The clone carrying this TCR beta chain came up a few times. Original handling: Quantification of nucleated cells was approximated via reference gene primer amplification. Profiled with immunoSEQ multiplex PCR; TCRdb holds only in-frame clones, not every one. That table gives V, J and clone size, and the DNA gave D and trimming. The sample holds 150,000 or so clones, over 70% seen once. The germline CDR1 and CDR2 sequences are MGHDK and SYGVNS. V lost 5 bases to trimming and J lost 0 bases, with 5 bases between them. The CDR3 has 13 residues. This record comes from a study of blood T cell repertoires in COVID-19. For the study at large: Spain, Italy and the United States supplied samples that represented acute and convalescent COVID-19.

Sequenced: peripheral blood. The source of this sequence is a woman in her sixties with acute or convalescent COVID-19. The V gene is TRBV25-1, the J gene TRBJ1-3; perhaps TRBD1 as D (5 bases). CDR3 sequence reads: CASSTGSGNTIYF. The CDR3, as DNA: TGTGCCAGCAGTACAGGCTCTGGAAACACCATATATTTT.